The 21 T cell receptor beta chains in this list originate from one sample, sequenced in a study of regulatory T cells in long-lasting Graves disease. The time point here: persistent/refractory GD, antithyroid drugs over 5 years with positive TRAb. After RNA was extracted from PBMCs, the TCR library was made from it. CDR3 regions were amplified by Arm-PCR using iRepertoire HTBI primers to build TCR beta libraries. TCRdb re-called the multiplex PCR reads through MiXCR, storing one row per CDR3 protein. The sample records about 660,000 distinct CDR3 sequences, approximately 29% being singletons. The starting material was peripheral blood mononuclear cells (PBMCs), obtained when the disease was refractory, from a patient treated with antithyroid drugs. The source is a female donor with Graves disease.

This chain links TRBV10-3 with TRBJ2-2, with a tentative D call TRBD1 (5 bases). Germline-derived CDR1 and CDR2 are ENHRY and SYGVKD. V lost 6 bases to trimming and J lost 0 bases, with 8 bases between them. The CDR3 spans 14 residues. CDR3 protein: CAIRPTANTGELFF. CDR3 DNA: TGTGCCATCAGACCGACAGCGAACACCGGGGAGCTGTTTTTT.

The CDR3 reads CASNQGQGKGTGELFF. The CDR3, as DNA: TGTGCCAGTAACCAAGGACAGGGGAAGGGAACCGGGGAGCTGTTTTTT. This chain links TRBV19 with TRBJ2-2; 9 bases map to TRBD1. The ends lost 7 bases at V and 5 bases at J; junction bases unmatched: 11. The CDR3 is 16 residues long. Germline lookup yields CDR1 LNHDA and CDR2 SQIVND (reference sequence).

The chain recombines TRBV6-1 with TRBJ1-2; the match to TRBD1 covers 12 bases. The J segment lost 3 bases and the V segment lost 6 bases, leaving 8 bases of the junction unmatched. The CDR3 covers 16 residues. The germline gives CDR1 MNHNS, CDR2 SASEGT. The CDR3 loop is CASSYRRDRGHYGYTF. The CDR3 DNA reads TGTGCCAGCAGCTACCGTCGGGACAGGGGGCACTATGGCTACACCTTC.

The chain uses TRBV13 and TRBJ1-5, with TRBD1 identical over 9 bases. This CDR3 spans 17 amino acids. The V gene end was trimmed by 4 bases and the J gene end by 3 bases; junction bases not matched to a gene: 10. Germline CDR1 is PRHDT and CDR2 is FYEKMQ (reference sequence). The CDR3 nucleotides read TGTGCCAGCAGCTCATGGGCCGGGACAGGGATCAATCAGCCCCAGCATTTT. Translating it yields CASSSWAGTGINQPQHF.

The chain has TRBV6-1 and TRBJ1-1; no firm D call. Trimming took 0 bases from V and 5 from J, leaving 10 bases between them. CDR3 length: 14 amino acids. The germline gives CDR1 MNHNS, CDR2 SASEGT. The CDR3: CASSEAGGYTEAFF. The CDR3, as DNA: TGTGCCAGCAGTGAAGCGGGTGGGTATACTGAAGCTTTCTTT.

The V and J genes are TRBV7-9 and TRBJ2-7; D not certain. The tail of the sequence fits TRBJ2-5 better, so the J call may be wrong. CDR3 length: 14 residues. Germline V gene sequence: CDR1 SEHNR, CDR2 FQNEAQ (reference sequence). CDR3 DNA sequence: TGTGCCAGCAGCTTACATGGGGACCAAGAGACCCAGTACTTC. Residues: CASSLHGDQETQYF.

The V gene is TRBV7-2, the J gene TRBJ1-2; 7 bases align to TRBD1. CDR1 and CDR2 (germline): SGHTA, FQGNSA. The CDR3 runs to 12 residues. V dropped 5 bases and J dropped 11; count of bases not matched to a gene: 8. The CDR3 spells CASSPRTGGYTF. Here the CDR3 DNA reads TGTGCCAGCAGCCCACGGACAGGTGGATACACCTTC.

This clonotype has just a few counts. The chain employs TRBV20-1 and TRBJ2-1, with 8 nucleotides matching TRBD2. V gave up 1 base and J gave up 10 bases; unmatched junction bases: 18. The CDR3 is 17 residues long. CDR1 and CDR2 from the germline V gene are DFQATT and SNEGSKA (reference sequence). The CDR3 DNA sequence: TGCAGTGCTAGAGGGGGTATGGGGCGCGGGAGGCAGGGAGAGCAGTTCTTC. It specifies CSARGGMGRGRQGEQFF.

This clonotype was counted between two and nine times. The rearrangement uses TRBV6-1 and TRBJ1-5; no clear D. CDR3 size: 13 residues. V was shortened by 7 bases and J by 0 bases, with 7 bases between the two germline ends. Germline V gives CDR1 MNHNS, CDR2 SASEGT. DNA for the CDR3: TGTGCCAGCATGCCGAATAGCAATCAGCCCCAGCATTTT. Amino acid sequence: CASMPNSNQPQHF.

This clonotype was counted a few times. The V call is TRBV9, the J call TRBJ2-2, with D possibly being TRBD2 (6 bases). Germline V lookup: CDR1 SGDLS, CDR2 YYNGEE. Trimming cost V 2 bases and J 0 bases, with 17 bases left between them. CDR3 length: 18 amino acids. CDR3 loop: CASSVPRSGSANTGELFF. The CDR3 nucleotides are TGTGCCAGCAGCGTCCCACGCTCCGGGAGCGCGAACACCGGGGAGCTGTTTTTT. The entire variable domain, with the rest obtained from reference TRBV9 and TRBJ2-2, is as follows: DSGVTQTPKHLITATGQRVTLRCSPRSGDLSVYWYQQSLDQGLQFLIQYYNGEERAKGNILERFSAQQFPDLHSELNLSSLELGDSALYFCASSVPRSGSANTGELFFGEGSRLTVL.

This chain connects TRBV6-1 to TRBJ2-7, with a possible D match to TRBD2 (6 bases). Germline V gene lookup returns CDR1 MNHNS and CDR2 SASEGT. CDR3 length: 14 amino acids. V lost 6 bases to trimming and J lost 0 bases, with 12 bases between them. CDR3 region: CASRGGATSYEQYF. Written as DNA, the CDR3 is TGTGCCAGCAGGGGGGGAGCTACCTCCTACGAGCAGTACTTC.

The chain joins TRBV7-9 to TRBJ1-5; a possible D gene is TRBD1 (6 bases). V was cut by 1 base and J by 4 bases, with 17 bases left in between. The germline CDR1 and CDR2 sequences are SEHNR and FQNEAQ (reference sequence). This CDR3 region has 17 residues. CDR3 region: CASSLGGGQAGNQPQHF. The CDR3, as DNA: TGTGCCAGCAGCTTAGGAGGGGGGCAGGCTGGGAATCAGCCCCAGCATTTT.

This clonotype showed up just a few times. This chain joins TRBV29-1 and TRBJ1-2; 7 bases are a match to TRBD1. CDR1 and CDR2 (germline): SQVTM, ANQGSEA. CDR3 length: 12 residues. The V and J ends lost 8 bases and 6 bases, in that order; junction bases with no gene match: 9. CDR3 DNA: TGCAGCTGCACAACAGGGGCCCATGGCTACACCTTC. This gives the protein CSCTTGAHGYTF.

For this clonotype: This may arise from a read error, as a much more abundant clone is one base away. The V call is TRBV5-1, the J call TRBJ1-1; D call uncertain. The CDR3 runs to 14 residues. CDR1 is SGHRS and CDR2 is YFSETQ in the germline V gene. CDR3 bases: TGCGCCGGCAGCAATGGAGGGATGAACACTGAAGCTTTCTTT. Translating gives CAGSNGGMNTEAFF.

The chain recombines TRBV9 with TRBJ1-3; the D is unclear. Trimming took 4 bases from V and 0 from J, leaving 8 bases between them. Germline loops: CDR1 SGDLS, CDR2 YYNGEE. The CDR3 extends over 14 amino acids. Here the CDR3 reads CASSRDHSGNTIYF. CDR3 in DNA: TGTGCCAGCAGCCGAGACCACTCTGGAAACACCATATATTTT.

The chain combines TRBV28 with TRBJ1-1, with D possibly being TRBD1 (5 bases). V was trimmed by 4 bases and J by 3 bases, leaving 21 bases between them. Germline CDR1 is MDHEN and CDR2 is SYDVKM. The length of the CDR3 is 17 residues. The CDR3, as DNA: TGTGCCAGCAGTTCCATCCAGGCATCCCGGGACCACACTGAAGCTTTCTTT. It is translated as CASSSIQASRDHTEAFF.

This clonotype was observed a few times. The chain carries TRBV15 and TRBJ1-5, with D possibly TRBD1 on 6 matching bases. The CDR3 is made up of 17 amino acids. V gave up 0 bases and J gave up 3 bases, with 15 bases separating them. From germline, CDR1 is LNHNV and CDR2 YYDKDF (reference sequence). The CDR3 sequence is CATSRDLARGYNQPQHF. CDR3 sequence (DNA): TGTGCCACCAGCAGAGATCTAGCCAGGGGTTACAATCAGCCCCAGCATTTT.

This clonotype was picked up many times. The chain couples TRBV12-3 or TRBV12-4 to TRBJ2-7, with TRBD2 matching 9 bases. CDR3 length: 15 amino acids. J gave up 2 bases and V 3 bases, and 5 bases lay outside the gene matches. The CDR3 region has the DNA TGTGCCAGCAGTTTCAGGGGCGGGGGGGCCTACGAGCAGTACTTC. Residues: CASSFRGGGAYEQYF.

This clonotype was seen a handful of times. V gene TRBV12-3 or TRBV12-4 combines with J gene TRBJ2-7, with 10 bases fitting TRBD2. The V and J ends lost 6 bases and 4 bases, in that order; junction bases with no gene match: 9. This CDR3 has 15 amino acids. As DNA, the CDR3 is TGTGCCAGCAGCTTTATTATAGCGGGAGGTTACGAGCAGTACTTC. Residues: CASSFIIAGGYEQYF.

The chain employs TRBV6-1 and TRBJ1-1; D may be TRBD1 (5 bases). In germline, CDR1 is MNHNS, CDR2 SASEGT. The CDR3 runs 12 residues. V was cut by 7 bases and J by 7 bases, with 13 bases left in between. In DNA, the CDR3 is TGTGCCAGCATCAATAGCGGGGGTGAAGCTTTCTTT. It encodes CASINSGGEAFF.

This clonotype has ten or more counts. The gene calls are TRBV11-3 and TRBJ2-2; perhaps TRBD2 as D (5 bases). The CDR3 loop spans 14 amino acids. V was pared by 2 bases and J by 5 bases, with 9 bases between. Germline V lookup: CDR1 SGHNT, CDR2 YENEEA. Here the CDR3 reads CASSLRGVTGELFF. The CDR3 DNA sequence: TGTGCCAGCAGCTTACGGGGAGTGACCGGGGAGCTGTTTTTT.